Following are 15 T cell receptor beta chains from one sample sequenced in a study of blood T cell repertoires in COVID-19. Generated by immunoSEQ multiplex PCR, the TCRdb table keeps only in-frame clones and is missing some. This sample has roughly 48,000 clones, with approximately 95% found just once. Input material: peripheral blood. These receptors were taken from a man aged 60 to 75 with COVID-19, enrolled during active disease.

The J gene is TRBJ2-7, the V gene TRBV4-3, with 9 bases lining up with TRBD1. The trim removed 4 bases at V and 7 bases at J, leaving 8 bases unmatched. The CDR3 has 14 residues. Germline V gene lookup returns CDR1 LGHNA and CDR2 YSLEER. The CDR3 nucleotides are TGCGCCAGCAGCCTCTGGACAGGGGACTTGGAGCAGTACTTC. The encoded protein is CASSLWTGDLEQYF.

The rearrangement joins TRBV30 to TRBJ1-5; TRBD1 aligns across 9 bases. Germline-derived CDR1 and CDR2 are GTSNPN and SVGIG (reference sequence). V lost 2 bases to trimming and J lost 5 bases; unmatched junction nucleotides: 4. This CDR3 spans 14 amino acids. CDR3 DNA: TGTGCCTGGAGTAAACAGGGGGCGGATCAGCCCCAGCATTTT. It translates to CAWSKQGADQPQHF.

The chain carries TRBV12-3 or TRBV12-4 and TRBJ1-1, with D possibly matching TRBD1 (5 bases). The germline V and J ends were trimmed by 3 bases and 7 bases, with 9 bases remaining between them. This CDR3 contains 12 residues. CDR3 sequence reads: CASSFAGVEAFF. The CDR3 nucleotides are TGTGCCAGCAGTTTCGCGGGGGTTGAAGCTTTCTTT.

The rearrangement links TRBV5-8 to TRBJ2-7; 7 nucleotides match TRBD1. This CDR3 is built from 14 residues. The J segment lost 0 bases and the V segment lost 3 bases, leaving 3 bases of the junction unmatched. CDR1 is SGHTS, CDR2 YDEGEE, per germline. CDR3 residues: CASSSRDSSYEQYF. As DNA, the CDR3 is TGTGCCAGCAGCTCCCGGGACAGCTCCTACGAGCAGTACTTC.

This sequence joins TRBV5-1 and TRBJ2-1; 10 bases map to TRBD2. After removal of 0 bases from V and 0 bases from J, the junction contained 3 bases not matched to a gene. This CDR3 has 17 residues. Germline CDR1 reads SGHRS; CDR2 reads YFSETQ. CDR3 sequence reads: CASSLVAGGSSYNEQFF. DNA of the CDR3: TGCGCCAGCAGCTTGGTAGCGGGGGGAAGCTCCTACAATGAGCAGTTCTTC.

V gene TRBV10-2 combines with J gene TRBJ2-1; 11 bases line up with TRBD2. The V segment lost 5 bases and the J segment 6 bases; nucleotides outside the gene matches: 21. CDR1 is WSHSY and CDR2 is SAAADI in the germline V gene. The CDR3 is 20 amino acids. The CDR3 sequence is CASSQGLTSGGSPRSNEQFF. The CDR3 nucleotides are TGCGCCAGCAGTCAAGGGCTAACTAGCGGGGGCAGCCCACGCTCCAATGAGCAGTTCTTC.

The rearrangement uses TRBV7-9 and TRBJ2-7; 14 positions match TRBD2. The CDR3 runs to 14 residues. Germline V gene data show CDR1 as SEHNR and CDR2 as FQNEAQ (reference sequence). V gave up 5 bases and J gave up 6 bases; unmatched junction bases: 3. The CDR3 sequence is CASSLGTSGSEQYF. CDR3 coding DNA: TGTGCCAGCAGCCTCGGGACTAGCGGGAGCGAGCAGTACTTC.

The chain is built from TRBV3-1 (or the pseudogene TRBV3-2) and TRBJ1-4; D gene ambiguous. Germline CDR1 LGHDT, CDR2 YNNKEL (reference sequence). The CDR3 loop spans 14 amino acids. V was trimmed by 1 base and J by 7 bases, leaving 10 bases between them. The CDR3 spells CASSQGSRSEKLFF. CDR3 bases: TGTGCCAGCAGCCAAGGGAGTCGAAGTGAAAAACTGTTTTTT.

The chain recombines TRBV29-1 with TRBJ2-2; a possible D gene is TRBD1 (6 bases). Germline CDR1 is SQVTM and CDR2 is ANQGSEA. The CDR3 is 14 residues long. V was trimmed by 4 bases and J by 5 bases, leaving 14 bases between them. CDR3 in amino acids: CSVAPGHATGELFF. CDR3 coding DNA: TGCAGCGTTGCACCGGGACACGCGACCGGGGAGCTGTTTTTT.

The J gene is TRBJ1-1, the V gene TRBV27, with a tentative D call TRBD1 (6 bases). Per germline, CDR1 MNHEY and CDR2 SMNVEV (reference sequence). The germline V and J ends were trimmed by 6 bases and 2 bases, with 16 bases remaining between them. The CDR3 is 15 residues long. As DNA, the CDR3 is TGTGCCAGCAGACCACAGGGTGGTTATAACACTGAAGCTTTCTTT. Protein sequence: CASRPQGGYNTEAFF.

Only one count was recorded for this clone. The CDR3 here is CASSLEDRGHTEAFF. As DNA, the CDR3 is TGTGCCAGCAGCTTAGAGGACAGGGGGCACACTGAAGCTTTCTTT. The J gene is TRBJ1-1, the V gene TRBV7-6; 11 bases are shared with TRBD1. Germline trimming cut 1 base from V and 3 bases from J; bases unmatched to any gene: 1. The CDR3 contains 15 residues. The germline gives CDR1 SGHVS, CDR2 FNYEAQ.

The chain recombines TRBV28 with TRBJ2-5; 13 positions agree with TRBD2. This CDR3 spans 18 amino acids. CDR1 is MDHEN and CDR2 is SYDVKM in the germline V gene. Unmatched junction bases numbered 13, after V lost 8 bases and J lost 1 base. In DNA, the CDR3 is TGTGCCAGCTACGGACTAGCGGGAGACTCGGGGGGCCAAGAGACCCAGTACTTC. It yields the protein CASYGLAGDSGGQETQYF.

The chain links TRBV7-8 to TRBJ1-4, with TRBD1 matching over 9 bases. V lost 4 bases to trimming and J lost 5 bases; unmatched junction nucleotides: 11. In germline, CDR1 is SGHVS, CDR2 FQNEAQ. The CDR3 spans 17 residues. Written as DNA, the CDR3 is TGTGCCAGCAGCTCCAGCGTACAAGGGACAGGGAATGAAAAACTGTTTTTT. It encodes CASSSSVQGTGNEKLFF.

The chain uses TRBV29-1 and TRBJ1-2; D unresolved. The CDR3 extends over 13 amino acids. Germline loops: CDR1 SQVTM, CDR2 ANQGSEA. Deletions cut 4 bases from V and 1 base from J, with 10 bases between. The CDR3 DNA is TGCAGCGTTGTTCGGGTACTTAACTATGGCTACACCTTC. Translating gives CSVVRVLNYGYTF.

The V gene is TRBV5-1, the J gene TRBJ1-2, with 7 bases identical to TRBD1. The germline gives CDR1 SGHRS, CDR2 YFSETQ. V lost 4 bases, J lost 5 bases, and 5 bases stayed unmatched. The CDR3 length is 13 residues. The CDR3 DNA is TGCGCCAGCAGCCTGTCAGGGGGTTATGGCTACACCTTC. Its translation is CASSLSGGYGYTF.